Listed here is a single T cell receptor beta chain. Its binding antigen is unknown. One base away there is no much larger clone; base qualities are not given. Patients with a history of autoimmune disease or receiving systemic immunosuppression were excluded from the trial. Peripheral blood for TCR sequencing was collected from all dose cohorts at baseline, on cycle 4 day 1, and on cycle 7 day 1. The samples were drawn from a first-in-human, open-label, multicenter phase I dose-escalation trial of ivuxolimab. Adults with locally advanced or metastatic melanoma, renal cell carcinoma, hepatocellular carcinoma or head and neck squamous cell carcinoma were enrolled in the trial. Before TCR sequencing, CD4+ and CD8+ T cells were separately sorted from peripheral blood. The data were obtained in a study of OX40 agonist ivuxolimab in advanced cancers. At the level of the whole study: Ivuxolimab was an agonistic, fully human IgG2 monoclonal antibody directed against OX40 (CD134), a costimulatory receptor. Intravenous ivuxolimab was administered to patients every 2 weeks at six dose levels: 0.01, 0.1, 0.3, 1.5, 3 and 10 mg/kg. Of the roughly 52 dose-escalation patients, hepatocellular carcinoma was present in about 20, melanoma in roughly 15, renal cell carcinoma in 9 and head and neck cancer in 9. In the dose-escalation cohort, approximately 83% of patients were male, and the mean age was around 65 years with a range of about 23 to 79. Prior anti-PD-1, anti-PD-L1 or anti-CTLA-4 therapy was permitted, and checkpoint inhibitors had been received by more than 35% of dose-escalation patients. Partial responses occurred in three dose-escalation patients: two with cutaneous melanoma and one with hepatocellular carcinoma. The purpose of peripheral TCRbeta sequencing was to test whether ivuxolimab changed TCR sequence diversity and led to clonal T-cell expansion. The paper reports the monotherapy dose-escalation portion (N of about 56 patients) of the phase I ivuxolimab trial. Results the study describes overall, beyond this receptor: Low levels of normalized T-cell clonal expansion were also seen in some nonresponding patients. The antigen specificity of the clonally expanded peripheral T cells was not determined. In partial responders in the 0.1-3.0 mg/kg groups, normalized peripheral clonal expansion was found to be among the lowest, especially among CD8+ T cells. After ivuxolimab, expanded clones were on average more numerous among CD8+ T cells than among CD4+ T cells. Clonal expansion of both CD4+ and CD8+ blood T cells was observed from baseline to week 6 at doses 0.1 to 3.0 mg/kg.

Genomic DNA was isolated from the sorted cells so that the TCRbeta CDR3 region could be sequenced. The immunoSEQ Assay was used for sequencing of TCRbeta CDR3 regions. Sourced from immuneACCESS, this table was stored by TCRdb with only in-frame sequences that have V and J called. A share of the clones is absent; for the studies checked, an unresolved V gene accounts for under half, and the remainder has no known explanation. In all, the sample holds 100,000 or so clones, and roughly 90% of those were seen once. The ten largest clones add up to less than 0.2% of the sample. Via the germline V gene (reference sequence), CDR1 is LNHDA and CDR2 SQIVND. Including cysteine and phenylalanine, the CDR3 has 14 amino acids. CDR3 DNA only is kept here, 42 bases in frame from base 1. V has 6 bases trimmed and J has 4 bases trimmed; junction bases matching no gene number 6.

The starting material was CD4+ or CD8+ T cells sorted from blood, obtained in a trial of the OX40 agonist ivuxolimab. The chain is encoded by TRBV19 joined to TRBJ1-2; 9 bases in the junction line up with TRBD1. The sequence was obtained from an adult with an advanced solid tumor such as melanoma, head and neck, liver or kidney cancer. The DNA sequence is given as TGTGCCAGTAGAGGACAGGGGTTGAGCTATGGCTACACCTTC. It codes for CASRGQGLSYGYTF.